This passage covers 20 T cell receptor beta chains from one sample sequenced in a study of long-term antiretroviral therapy in people with HIV. Researchers report immunoSEQ v3.0 was run at survey level. Method: immunoSEQ multiplex PCR; TCRdb's copy keeps in-frame clones and lacks some. This table has fewer than 25,000 clones, 70% to 85% appearing once. This specimen consisted of unsorted PBMCs, obtained 4.4 years after starting antiretroviral therapy. The receptors stem from a man aged 25-40 years with HIV.

The chain couples TRBV10-3 to TRBJ1-1, with D perhaps matching TRBD1 (6 bases). V lost 11 bases to trimming and J lost 4 bases, with 11 bases between them. CDR1 and CDR2 (germline): ENHRY, SYGVKD. CDR3 length: 11 amino acids. The CDR3 spells CAVLGGTEAFF. CDR3 nucleotide sequence: TGTGCCGTACTAGGGGGCACTGAAGCTTTCTTT.

The chain links TRBV28 to TRBJ1-1; 8 bases are a match to TRBD1. The CDR3 runs 15 residues. Germline-derived CDR1 and CDR2 are MDHEN and SYDVKM. Trimming took 3 bases from V and 2 from J; bases not matched to a gene: 5. The CDR3 region has the DNA TGTGCCAGCAGTTTTTTTGCAGGGGGCAACACTGAAGCTTTCTTT. Protein: CASSFFAGGNTEAFF.

The CDR3: CASTAFLGVEAFF. The DNA for the CDR3 is TGTGCCAGCACCGCGTTCTTAGGGGTGGAAGCTTTCTTT. J is TRBJ1-1 and V is TRBV7-9; D possibly corresponds to TRBD1 (5 bases). Trimming pared 7 bases from V and 8 bases from J, leaving 17 bases between. The CDR3 is 13 amino acids. Per the germline V gene, CDR1 is SEHNR and CDR2 is FQNEAQ (reference sequence).

The V call is TRBV6-1, the J call TRBJ2-2; unclear D gene. The CDR3 is 15 amino acids. The germline V gene has CDR1 MNHNS and CDR2 SASEGT. The V end was cut by 4 bases, the J end by 1 base, with 10 bases between. The CDR3 region has the DNA TGTGCCAGCAGTGTGGGTCCAATGAACACCGGGGAGCTGTTTTTT. This codes for CASSVGPMNTGELFF.

The sample holds a few counts of this clone. The V gene is TRBV7-9, the J gene TRBJ1-2, with D uncertain. This CDR3 region has 14 residues. Between the trimmed V and J ends, which lost 10 bases and 2 bases, there was a span of 17 bases. Germline lookup yields CDR1 SEHNR and CDR2 FQNEAQ (reference sequence). Here the CDR3 DNA reads TGTGCCACCAAGCTTGAAGGGCCCAACTATGGCTACACCTTC. It specifies CATKLEGPNYGYTF.

The DNA for the CDR3 is TGCGCCAGCAGCTGGACGACAGGGGGCCTCTCCTACGAGCAGTACTTC. It translates to CASSWTTGGLSYEQYF. This sequence joins TRBV5-1 and TRBJ2-7; TRBD1 agrees at 10 bases. This CDR3 has 16 amino acids. V trimming: 3 bases; J trimming: 0 bases; junction bases outside the gene matches: 6. Looked up from germline, CDR1 is SGHRS and CDR2 is YFSETQ.

The V call is TRBV18, the J call TRBJ2-1; either TRBD1 or TRBD2 may fit D (5 bases each). The CDR3 is 17 amino acids. Trimming stripped 0 bases from V and 2 bases from J, with 14 bases between. The germline V gene encodes CDR1 KGHSH and CDR2 LQKENI. The CDR3 bases are TGTGCCAGCTCACCACCGGGGGAAGGATGGACCTACAATGAGCAGTTCTTC. Its protein product is CASSPPGEGWTYNEQFF. Full variable domain (rest looked up from reference TRBV18 and TRBJ2-1): NAGVMQNPRHLVRRRGQEARLRCSPMKGHSHVYWYRQLPEEGLKFMVYLQKENIIDESGMPKERFSAEFPKEGPSILRIQQVVRGDSAAYFCASSPPGEGWTYNEQFFGPGTRLTVL.

The gene calls are TRBV15 and TRBJ1-1, with D possibly being TRBD1 (6 bases). Germline CDR1 and CDR2: LNHNV and YYDKDF (reference sequence). With 0 bases removed from V and 8 bases from J, the gap between germline ends came to 10 bases. This CDR3 has 13 amino acids. CDR3 nucleotides: TGTGCCACCAGCAGAGACCAGGGGCGAGAAGCTTTCTTT. Its translation is CATSRDQGREAFF. The full variable domain, its missing parts supplied by reference TRBV15 and TRBJ1-1, is DAMVIQNPRYQVTQFGKPVTLSCSQTLNHNVMYWYQQKSSQAPKLLFHYYDKDFNNEADTPDNFQSRRPNTSFCFLDIRSPGLGDTAMYLCATSRDQGREAFFGQGTRLTVV.

This rearrangement joins TRBV5-1 to TRBJ1-2; 7 bases match TRBD1. With 5 bases clipped from V and 4 bases from J, the junction kept 8 bases outside the gene matches. The CDR3 length is 14 residues. Germline V lookup: CDR1 SGHRS, CDR2 YFSETQ. In nucleotides, the CDR3 is TGCGCCAGCAGTCCTGGGACAGACATCTATGGCTACACCTTC. Residues: CASSPGTDIYGYTF.

This clone appeared a single time. This rearrangement joins TRBV25-1 to TRBJ1-1, with D uncertain. The CDR3 consists of 13 residues. V was pared by 3 bases and J by 6 bases, with 11 bases between. The germline gives CDR1 MGHDK, CDR2 SYGVNS. CDR3 DNA: TGTGCCAGCAGTGACACGGCCGGATCTGAAGCTTTCTTT. Translation: CASSDTAGSEAFF. Full variable domain (rest looked up from reference TRBV25-1 and TRBJ1-1): EADIYQTPRYLVIGTGKKITLECSQTMGHDKMYWYQQDPGMELHLIHYSYGVNSTEKGDLSSESTVSRIRTEHFPLTLESARPSHTSQYLCASSDTAGSEAFFGQGTRLTVV.

The chain joins TRBV6-4 to TRBJ2-1, with D possibly being TRBD2 (5 bases). The V end was cut by 5 bases, the J end by 0 bases, with 14 bases between. The CDR3 runs to 16 residues. Germline V CDR1 and CDR2: MRHNA, SNTAGT. In DNA form, the CDR3 reads TGTGCCAGCAGTTCTTGGACTGTGAGCTCCTACAATGAGCAGTTCTTC. It specifies CASSSWTVSSYNEQFF.

The chain carries TRBV4-3 and TRBJ1-1; TRBD1 is a possible D gene (6 bases). There are 14 residues in the CDR3. Per the germline V gene, CDR1 is LGHNA and CDR2 is YSLEER. Deletions cut 6 bases from V and 2 bases from J, with 13 bases between. The CDR3 sequence is CASSHRVINTEAFF. The CDR3 bases are TGCGCCAGCAGTCACAGGGTGATTAACACTGAAGCTTTCTTT.

V is TRBV27 and J is TRBJ1-1, with D maybe TRBD1 (5 bases). The CDR3 spans 14 residues. Trimming shortened V by 0 bases and J by 3 bases, and 8 bases separated the two germline ends. CDR1 is MNHEY and CDR2 is SMNVEV in the germline V gene (reference sequence). The CDR3 loop reads CASSLSGRYTEAFF. The CDR3 coding sequence is TGTGCCAGCAGTTTATCGGGGCGATACACTGAAGCTTTCTTT.

The rearrangement joins TRBV5-5 to TRBJ2-7; unclear D gene. Per germline, CDR1 SGHKS and CDR2 YYEKEE (reference sequence). The CDR3 sequence is 16 residues long. V lost 0 bases and J 2 bases, leaving 15 bases between the germline ends. This chain's CDR3 is CASSLAVGLPTYEQYF. Written as DNA, the CDR3 is TGTGCCAGCAGCTTGGCTGTCGGGCTGCCTACCTACGAGCAGTACTTC.

The gene calls are TRBV19 and TRBJ2-7, with 7 bases that match TRBD1. CDR3 length: 14 residues. CDR1 LNHDA and CDR2 SQIVND come from the germline V gene (reference sequence). J lost 5 bases, V lost 2 bases, and 6 bases had no gene match. The CDR3 spells CASSIPGGLNEQYF. Here the CDR3 DNA reads TGTGCCAGTAGTATACCAGGGGGTCTGAACGAGCAGTACTTC.

Here the CDR3 reads CASSRPGSQDTEAFF. In DNA, the CDR3 is TGTGCCAGCTCACGCCCGGGGTCACAAGACACTGAAGCTTTCTTT. The V and J genes are TRBV18 and TRBJ1-1; D gene ambiguous. Germline V CDR1 and CDR2: KGHSH, LQKENI. The CDR3 runs 15 residues. With 4 bases removed from V and 3 bases from J, the gap between germline ends came to 15 bases.

CDR3 in amino acids: CASSTGADTEAFF. The CDR3 nucleotides are TGTGCCAGTAGTACAGGGGCGGACACTGAAGCTTTCTTT. The V call is TRBV19, the J call TRBJ1-1; D might be TRBD1 (6 bases). V was pared by 4 bases and J by 3 bases, with 9 bases between. This CDR3 spans 13 amino acids. CDR1 and CDR2 from the germline V gene are LNHDA and SQIVND (reference sequence). The variable domain in full, completed from reference TRBV19 and TRBJ1-1, reads DGGITQSPKYLFRKEGQNVTLSCEQNLNHDAMYWYRQDPGQGLRLIYYSQIVNDFQKGDIAEGYSVSREKKESFPLTVTSAQKNPTAFYLCASSTGADTEAFFGQGTRLTVV.

CDR3 sequence: CASTTGSRTGELFF. The CDR3 nucleotides read TGTGCCAGTACTACAGGGAGCCGCACCGGGGAGCTGTTTTTT. The rearrangement uses TRBV27 and TRBJ2-2, with a tentative D call TRBD1 (6 bases). Trimming took 9 bases from V and 4 from J, leaving 15 bases between them. From germline, CDR1 is MNHEY and CDR2 SMNVEV (reference sequence). The CDR3 contains 14 residues.

V usage is TRBV5-1 and J usage is TRBJ1-1; TRBD1 matches at 8 bases. Trimming took 2 bases from V and 0 from J; bases not matched to a gene: 6. The length of the CDR3 is 16 residues. Germline values: CDR1 SGHRS, CDR2 YFSETQ. The CDR3 sequence: CASSFPGQEVNTEAFF. As DNA, the CDR3 is TGCGCCAGCAGCTTTCCGGGACAGGAGGTGAACACTGAAGCTTTCTTT.

This clone has just one count. This chain links TRBV18 with TRBJ2-7, with TRBD2 matching 10 bases. V shed 3 bases and J 3 bases; nucleotides not matched to a gene: 2. This CDR3 has 14 residues. Germline V gene lookup returns CDR1 KGHSH and CDR2 LQKENI. The CDR3 loop reads CASSPGLAVYEQYF. The CDR3 DNA reads as TGTGCCAGCTCACCCGGACTAGCGGTCTACGAGCAGTACTTC.